This is a list of T cell receptor beta chains from one sample in a study of cytomegalovirus exposure and HLA in healthy donors. Produced via immunoSEQ multiplex PCR; TCRdb's table is partial and in-frame only. Among roughly 130,000 clones, roughly four fifths were seen once, and the ten largest hold 11%. Sample: PBMCs. These receptors were obtained from a male donor in good health and CMV-seropositive. Both conserved end residues are part of each CDR3. Fields, in order: CDR3 DNA, CDR3 protein, V gene, clone size, D gene, J gene. A D gene is named only where the DNA matches it firmly. The size entry is marked missing in some rows and otherwise reads once, few, many or a size class.

cdr3_nt: TGTGCCAGCAAATTAGGGGGACTAGCGGGGACTAGCACAGATACGCAGTATTTT; cdr3_aa: CASKLGGLAGTSTDTQYF; v_call: TRBV28; clone_size: -; d_call: TRBD2; j_call: TRBJ2-3
cdr3_nt: TGTGCCACTATAGCGGGGGTCTCCTACAATGAGCAGTTCTTC; cdr3_aa: CATIAGVSYNEQFF; v_call: TRBV19; clone_size: few; d_call: TRBD2; j_call: TRBJ2-1
cdr3_nt: TGCGCCAGCAGCTTAACGGGACTGCCTTCCGAGCAGTACTTC; cdr3_aa: CASSLTGLPSEQYF; v_call: TRBV5-1; clone_size: -; d_call: -; j_call: TRBJ2-7
cdr3_nt: TGTGCCAGCCTCCGGGGGACTAATGAAAAACTGTTTTTT; cdr3_aa: CASLRGTNEKLFF; v_call: TRBV18; clone_size: -; d_call: -; j_call: TRBJ1-4
cdr3_nt: TGTGCCAGCAGTTTGACAGGGGTAGGTTACGAGCAGTACTTC; cdr3_aa: CASSLTGVGYEQYF; v_call: TRBV27; clone_size: once; d_call: TRBD1; j_call: TRBJ2-7
cdr3_nt: TGTGCCAGCGGTCAGGGGCGCCCGGGCGAGCAGTACTTC; cdr3_aa: CASGQGRPGEQYF; v_call: TRBV28; clone_size: -; d_call: -; j_call: TRBJ2-7
cdr3_nt: TGTGCCATCAGCTCCATAGGACTAGCGGGAATAGGCGAGCAGTACTTC; cdr3_aa: CAISSIGLAGIGEQYF; v_call: TRBV10-3; clone_size: -; d_call: TRBD2; j_call: TRBJ2-7
cdr3_nt: TGTGCCTGGAGCCAAATCACAGGGAATACGCAGTATTTT; cdr3_aa: CAWSQITGNTQYF; v_call: TRBV30; clone_size: -; d_call: -; j_call: TRBJ2-3
cdr3_nt: TGTGCCAGCAGCGCCCCTGGGGGCACCTATGGCTACACCTTC; cdr3_aa: CASSAPGGTYGYTF; v_call: TRBV6-5; clone_size: once; d_call: -; j_call: TRBJ1-2
cdr3_nt: TGCGCCAGCAGCTTGGTAGCGGGAGCAGAGACCCAGTACTTC; cdr3_aa: CASSLVAGAETQYF; v_call: TRBV5-1; clone_size: once; d_call: TRBD2; j_call: TRBJ2-5
cdr3_nt: TGTGCCAGCAACTCATTCGATCAGCCCCAGCATTTT; cdr3_aa: CASNSFDQPQHF; v_call: TRBV28; clone_size: few; d_call: -; j_call: TRBJ1-5
cdr3_nt: TGTGCCTGGAGTGTAAGGAAACTAGCGGTCTACGAGCAGTACTTC; cdr3_aa: CAWSVRKLAVYEQYF; v_call: TRBV30; clone_size: -; d_call: TRBD2; j_call: TRBJ2-7
cdr3_nt: TGTGCCAGTAGTGCGCAAGAGACCCAGTACTTC; cdr3_aa: CASSAQETQYF; v_call: TRBV19; clone_size: once; d_call: -; j_call: TRBJ2-5
cdr3_nt: TGTGCCACCGCCCGTAATTTAGGGACAGGGTACTACGAGCAGTACTTC; cdr3_aa: CATARNLGTGYYEQYF; v_call: TRBV15; clone_size: -; d_call: TRBD1; j_call: TRBJ2-7
cdr3_nt: TGTGCCAGCAGTTCCGGGACAGGGGGCCGGCAGTACTTC; cdr3_aa: CASSSGTGGRQYF; v_call: TRBV28; clone_size: -; d_call: TRBD1; j_call: TRBJ2-7
cdr3_nt: TGCGCCAGCAGCCTAGGAGCAAGTAGCTCCTACGAGCAGTACTTC; cdr3_aa: CASSLGASSSYEQYF; v_call: TRBV5-1; clone_size: -; d_call: -; j_call: TRBJ2-7
cdr3_nt: TGTGCCAGAAGCTTGGTCGGGGGGGTTAAGGACACTGAAGCTTTCTTT; cdr3_aa: CARSLVGGVKDTEAFF; v_call: TRBV5-3; clone_size: -; d_call: -; j_call: TRBJ1-1
cdr3_nt: TGTGCTAGTGGGCCTAGCGGGAGTCGCACAGATACGCAGTATTTT; cdr3_aa: CASGPSGSRTDTQYF; v_call: TRBV12-5; clone_size: -; d_call: TRBD2; j_call: TRBJ2-3
cdr3_nt: TGTGCCAGAAGCTTGGGGAGGGAACGTAACACCGGGGAGCTGTTTTTT; cdr3_aa: CARSLGRERNTGELFF; v_call: TRBV5-3; clone_size: -; d_call: -; j_call: TRBJ2-2
cdr3_nt: TGTGCCAGCAGCTTGAGTCGGGGGGATGAGCAGTTCTTC; cdr3_aa: CASSLSRGDEQFF; v_call: TRBV7-6; clone_size: -; d_call: TRBD2; j_call: TRBJ2-1
cdr3_nt: TGTGCCAGCAGCGTAGGCAGCGGTGGTACAGATACGCAGTATTTT; cdr3_aa: CASSVGSGGTDTQYF; v_call: TRBV9; clone_size: -; d_call: -; j_call: TRBJ2-3
cdr3_nt: TGTGCCAGCAGCTTAGACTCCACGAACACCGGGGAGCTGTTTTTT; cdr3_aa: CASSLDSTNTGELFF; v_call: TRBV2; clone_size: -; d_call: -; j_call: TRBJ2-2
cdr3_nt: TGTGCCAGCAGCAATGCAAAAAAAGGGACAGGCAATCAGCCCCAGCATTTT; cdr3_aa: CASSNAKKGTGNQPQHF; v_call: TRBV21-1; clone_size: -; d_call: -; j_call: TRBJ1-5
cdr3_nt: TGTGCCAGCAGCGCGCGCTTACGGGATGAGCAGTTCTTC; cdr3_aa: CASSARLRDEQFF; v_call: TRBV5-4; clone_size: -; d_call: -; j_call: TRBJ2-1
cdr3_nt: TGTGCCAGCAGTTTATCACACACAGATACGCAGTATTTT; cdr3_aa: CASSLSHTDTQYF; v_call: TRBV27; clone_size: -; d_call: -; j_call: TRBJ2-3
cdr3_nt: TGTGCCAGCAGATCTAGCCGAGGCACAGATACGCAGTATTTT; cdr3_aa: CASRSSRGTDTQYF; v_call: TRBV28; clone_size: -; d_call: -; j_call: TRBJ2-3
cdr3_nt: TGTGCCAGCCACGGGGCGGCAGGGAGGTCCCACGAGCAGTACTTC; cdr3_aa: CASHGAAGRSHEQYF; v_call: TRBV27; clone_size: few; d_call: -; j_call: TRBJ2-7
cdr3_nt: TGTGCCAGCACGGGGGGTTCGGGCACCGGGGAGCTGTTTTTT; cdr3_aa: CASTGGSGTGELFF; v_call: TRBV2; clone_size: -; d_call: TRBD2; j_call: TRBJ2-2
cdr3_nt: TGTGCCAGCAGTTCTGGGGGGGGGTCCTACGAGCAGTACTTC; cdr3_aa: CASSSGGGSYEQYF; v_call: TRBV27; clone_size: once; d_call: TRBD2; j_call: TRBJ2-7
cdr3_nt: TGTGCCTGGAGCGTGGGGAGGGGGATAGTCTACGAGCAGTACTTC; cdr3_aa: CAWSVGRGIVYEQYF; v_call: TRBV30; clone_size: -; d_call: -; j_call: TRBJ2-7
cdr3_nt: TGCGCCAGCAGCGTGGACAGTCCCTACGAGCAGTACTTC; cdr3_aa: CASSVDSPYEQYF; v_call: TRBV5-1; clone_size: -; d_call: -; j_call: TRBJ2-7
cdr3_nt: TGTGCCAGCAGCCAAGATCTTTCCCTAGCTTCCTACGAGCAGTACTTC; cdr3_aa: CASSQDLSLASYEQYF; v_call: TRBV4-2; clone_size: -; d_call: -; j_call: TRBJ2-7
cdr3_nt: TGTGCCAGCAGCCCGGACAGGGCGTTAGGAAACACCATATATTTT; cdr3_aa: CASSPDRALGNTIYF; v_call: TRBV7-2; clone_size: -; d_call: TRBD1; j_call: TRBJ1-3
cdr3_nt: TGTGCCAGCAGTCAACCCGGGACTAGCGGCTACAATGAGCAGTTCTTC; cdr3_aa: CASSQPGTSGYNEQFF; v_call: TRBV6-6; clone_size: -; d_call: TRBD2; j_call: TRBJ2-1
cdr3_nt: TGCGCCAGCAGCTGGAACCTAGGACTCACCAGTCGGGAGACCCAGTACTTC; cdr3_aa: CASSWNLGLTSRETQYF; v_call: TRBV5-1; clone_size: -; d_call: -; j_call: TRBJ2-5
cdr3_nt: TGCAGCGCCCGGGGGTTTAGCGGGAGGGAGTACGAGCAGTACTTC; cdr3_aa: CSARGFSGREYEQYF; v_call: TRBV29-1; clone_size: -; d_call: TRBD2; j_call: TRBJ2-7
cdr3_nt: TGTGCCAGCAGTGATATGAGCGTAGGCTCCTACGAGCAGTACTTC; cdr3_aa: CASSDMSVGSYEQYF; v_call: TRBV27; clone_size: -; d_call: -; j_call: TRBJ2-7
cdr3_nt: TGTGCCAGTAGTATCACGGGGGATAATTCACCCCTCCACTTT; cdr3_aa: CASSITGDNSPLHF; v_call: TRBV19; clone_size: -; d_call: -; j_call: TRBJ1-6
cdr3_nt: TGTGCCACCAGCACTAAGGGGGGGGGACTAGCGGACAATGAGCAGTTCTTC; cdr3_aa: CATSTKGGGLADNEQFF; v_call: TRBV15; clone_size: -; d_call: TRBD2; j_call: TRBJ2-1
cdr3_nt: TGTGCCAGCAGCCAAGGCATTGAGGCGGACTACTCTGGAAACACCATATATTTT; cdr3_aa: CASSQGIEADYSGNTIYF; v_call: TRBV4-2; clone_size: -; d_call: -; j_call: TRBJ1-3
cdr3_nt: TGCGCCAGCAGCTTCCTGGGGACAGGGGACACAGATACGCAGTATTTT; cdr3_aa: CASSFLGTGDTDTQYF; v_call: TRBV5-1; clone_size: -; d_call: TRBD1; j_call: TRBJ2-3